This T cell receptor beta chain was sequenced for a study of T cells after yellow fever vaccination (dated by TCRdb to between 2018 and 2021). In terms of the full investigation: The SMART-Seq v4 Ultra Low Input RNA kit was used to prepare libraries from fractions with low cell numbers. To follow T-cell clones before and after both primary and booster YFV17D yellow fever vaccination, bulk TCR alpha and beta repertoires underwent longitudinal sequencing. Two healthy male donors made up the cohort, one aged 18 to 30 years and the other aged 30 to 40 years. Bulk PBMC replicates and cell subsets were isolated from blood drawn at multiple timepoints before and after both primary and secondary immunization.

The treatment or condition label corresponds to: live attenuated yellow fever vaccine strain. Two biological replicates of bulk PBMCs were collected at each blood-draw timepoint. PBMCs were isolated from peripheral blood using a standard Ficoll-Paque protocol. TriZol was used to extract RNA from bulk PBMCs, CD4 and CD8 fractions, and dextramer-positive and dextramer-negative fractions. The CDR3 starts with the cysteine, ends with the phenylalanine, and has 15 residues. The retained sequence is limited to the CDR3, 45 bases, with the frame set at the first base. The V and J ends are trimmed by 7 bases and 4 bases, leaving 22 bases between them. The CDR1 and CDR2 encoded by the germline V gene (reference sequence) are DFQATT and SNEGSKA. Broader findings and caveats from the paper: Most clones expanded after primary vaccination were re-detected after the booster (approximately 95% of CD4 and 88% of CD8), suggesting broad memory maintenance. Because only two donors were included in the study, the extent to which the findings can be generalized is limited. The secondary T-cell response was found to be weaker but faster than the primary response, with a peak reached on day 5 rather than on day 15. A small share of clonotypes occurred in both CD4 and CD8 compartments, likely arising from convergent recombination. Computational filtering was required because FACS-sorted repertoires could contain abundant contaminating clonotypes from the bulk population.

This clonotype was found many times. No cognate antigen has been identified for it. No qualities accompany the bases; no much larger clone lies one base away. TCR cDNA was synthesized by 5'RACE template switching, through which a universal primer site and unique molecular identifiers were introduced. Priming of cDNA synthesis was performed from both the TCR alpha and TCR beta constant segments. Two PCR steps were used to amplify libraries, with sample barcodes and sequencing adapters being added in the second step. Sequencing of libraries was done on Illumina HiSeq 2500 (2x100 bp) or NovaSeq (2x150 bp). Concerning the study's data processing: MIGEC was used to demultiplex reads and collapse the reads into UMI consensus sequences, and MiXCR was used for V(D)J alignment. Vaccine-responding clonotypes were identified with edgeR using replicate PBMC samples, with FDR below 0.01 and a log2 fold change above 5 up to day 15 being required. Each bulk clonotype received a CD4 or CD8 identity based on whether the sequenced CD4 or CD8 repertoire contained that clonotype at higher abundance. Clones were called with MiXCR by TCRdb after fastp trimmed the public reads at Q25, and only in-frame beta chains were retained. Each entry is one CDR3 protein sequence, shown with its most common DNA and genes. TCRdb assigned the V and J calls; the authors' analysis was not used. This sample has hundreds of thousands of distinct CDR3 sequences in its table, and roughly 9.4% of those were observed once. The ten top clones hold 18% of the sample.

Specimen: PBMCs, collected on the day of the first yellow fever vaccination. The chain is encoded by TRBV20-1 joined to TRBJ2-5, with the identity of the D gene unclear. This sequence was found in a man between 18 and 35 years old who received the YFV17D yellow fever vaccine. The nucleotide sequence is TGCAGTGTCCCAGAGTCCTACGGCGTCGGAGAGACCCAGTACTTC. This gives the protein CSVPESYGVGETQYF.